A selection of T cell receptor beta chains follows, all from one sample in a study of blood T cell repertoires in COVID-19. The method was immunoSEQ multiplex PCR; TCRdb's version includes in-frame clones alone and lacks a portion of them. The table includes about 260,000 clones, 70% to 90% detected once. The sequenced sample consisted of peripheral blood. The receptors stem from a human donor in a cohort sampled during active COVID-19. Both conserved end residues are part of each CDR3. D genes are given only for firm matches. A row's size may be missing; if present it is once, few, many or a size class.

V,D,size,J,CDR3,DNA
TRBV15,NA,NA,TRBJ2-5,CATSRDLHRRLKETQYF,TGTGCCACCAGCAGAGATCTACATCGCAGGCTCAAAGAGACCCAGTACTTC
TRBV29-1,NA,once,TRBJ1-1,CSVEDRQAWRTEAFF,TGCAGCGTTGAAGACCGACAGGCCTGGCGCACTGAAGCTTTCTTT
TRBV27,NA,NA,TRBJ1-1,CASSFLGQSNTEAFF,TGTGCCAGCAGTTTCCTAGGTCAGTCGAACACTGAAGCTTTCTTT
TRBV27,TRBD2,NA,TRBJ2-7,CASGLLAVPSSYEQYF,TGTGCCAGCGGTCTACTAGCGGTACCTAGCTCCTACGAGCAGTACTTC
TRBV19,TRBD1,NA,TRBJ1-2,CASSIPTGGGYYGYTF,TGTGCCAGTAGTATACCCACAGGGGGAGGCTACTATGGCTACACCTTC
TRBV20-1,NA,few,TRBJ1-4,CSASDVYNEKLFF,TGCAGTGCTAGTGACGTTTATAATGAAAAACTGTTTTTT
TRBV7-2,NA,NA,TRBJ1-2,CASSFTVNYGYTF,TGTGCCAGCAGCTTCACAGTAAACTATGGCTACACCTTC
TRBV10-3,NA,NA,TRBJ1-2,CAISRQNKNPNYGYTF,TGTGCCATCAGCAGACAGAATAAGAACCCTAACTATGGCTACACCTTC
TRBV18,NA,NA,TRBJ1-5,CASSSRAGFSNQPQHF,TGTGCCAGCTCATCAAGGGCAGGGTTTAGCAATCAGCCCCAGCATTTT
TRBV7-9,NA,NA,TRBJ1-4,CASSTSGLFF,TGTGCCAGCAGCACCAGTGGACTGTTTTTT
TRBV14,NA,NA,TRBJ2-7,CASSRVGGAYEQYF,TGTGCCAGCAGCCGCGTGGGGGGAGCCTACGAGCAGTACTTC
TRBV6-5,NA,NA,TRBJ2-7,CASSYGQLYEQYF,TGTGCCAGCAGTTACGGGCAGCTCTACGAGCAGTACTTC
TRBV24-1,NA,once,TRBJ1-6,CATTRDSPLHF,TGTGCCACCACCCGAGATTCACCCCTCCACTTT
TRBV7-9,NA,NA,TRBJ1-4,CASSLGTDDEKLFF,TGTGCCAGCAGCTTAGGGACAGACGATGAAAAACTGTTTTTT
TRBV4-3,TRBD1,few,TRBJ2-7,CASSRGQGSYEQYF,TGCGCCAGCAGCCGAGGACAGGGAAGCTACGAGCAGTACTTC
TRBV27,NA,NA,TRBJ2-7,CASSGRNRVNYEQYF,TGTGCCAGCAGTGGTCGTAACAGGGTTAACTACGAGCAGTACTTC
TRBV3-1/TRBV3-2,NA,NA,TRBJ1-2,CASSQGPALTIGYTF,TGTGCCAGCAGCCAAGGACCCGCACTAACTATTGGCTACACCTTC
TRBV11-3,NA,NA,TRBJ1-5,CASSLDGGENQPQHF,TGTGCCAGCAGCTTAGATGGAGGGGAGAATCAGCCCCAGCATTTT
TRBV5-4,NA,NA,TRBJ1-1,CASSLGRNTEAFF,TGTGCCAGCAGCTTGGGGAGGAACACTGAAGCTTTCTTT
TRBV14,TRBD2,NA,TRBJ2-1,CASSQDGISGRREQFF,TGTGCCAGCAGCCAAGATGGGATTAGCGGGAGACGGGAGCAGTTCTTC
TRBV7-2,TRBD1,NA,TRBJ2-7,CASSSDRVTYEQYF,TGTGCCAGCAGCTCGGACAGGGTCACCTACGAGCAGTACTTC
TRBV12-5,NA,NA,TRBJ2-7,CASGLVLRGSGPEQYF,TGTGCTAGTGGTTTGGTACTTAGGGGAAGTGGACCCGAGCAGTACTTC
TRBV5-8,NA,NA,TRBJ1-1,CASSLRGAMNTEAFF,TGTGCCAGCAGCTTACGGGGGGCCATGAACACTGAAGCTTTCTTT
TRBV5-8,NA,once,TRBJ2-1,CASSLGQPSYNEQFF,TGTGCCAGCAGCTTAGGACAGCCCTCCTACAATGAGCAGTTCTTC
TRBV10-3,TRBD1,NA,TRBJ2-5,CAISPGGRQETQYF,TGTGCCATCAGTCCAGGGGGTCGGCAAGAGACCCAGTACTTC
TRBV28,NA,NA,TRBJ1-6,CASSLGQHNSPLHF,TGTGCCAGCAGTTTAGGGCAACATAATTCACCCCTCCACTTT
TRBV3-1/TRBV3-2,NA,NA,TRBJ2-5,CASRRQGKETQYF,TGTGCCAGCAGGAGGCAGGGAAAAGAGACCCAGTACTTC
TRBV6-2/TRBV6-3,NA,NA,TRBJ1-5,CASSYGLDGGQPQHF,TGTGCCAGCAGTTACGGACTGGACGGTGGTCAGCCCCAGCATTTT